The 8 T cell receptor beta chains presented below share a single source sample, sequenced in a study of T-cell memory formation after mild COVID-19. MiXCR, applied by TCRdb to the 5' RACE reads, yields one record per CDR3 protein. The sample lists hundreds of thousands of distinct CDR3 sequences, approximately 29% occurring once. Sequenced sample: PBMCs or a T cell subset sorted from them (not recorded which). These receptor sequences come from an adult woman who had mild COVID-19 (a few samples of this study predate the infection). Cell type and time point are not known.

This sequence joins TRBV12-3 or TRBV12-4 and TRBJ1-4; D is unresolved. The CDR3 has 14 amino acids. V lost 3 bases to trimming and J lost 7 bases, with 12 bases between them. CDR3: CASSFSGRGEKLFF. DNA for the CDR3: TGTGCCAGCAGTTTTAGTGGGCGCGGTGAAAAACTGTTTTTT.

The rearrangement links TRBV29-1 to TRBJ1-1, with 7 bases aligning to TRBD1. CDR1 SQVTM and CDR2 ANQGSEA come from the germline V gene. CDR3 size: 12 residues. Unmatched junction bases numbered 8, after V lost 8 bases and J lost 5 bases. For the CDR3, the DNA is TGCAGCTCCCGGACAGGAGGTACTGAAGCTTTCTTT. Residues: CSSRTGGTEAFF. Based on the CDR3 plus reference TRBV29-1 and TRBJ1-1, the full variable domain is SAVISQKPSRDICQRGTSLTIQCQVDSQVTMMFWYRQQPGQSLTLIATANQGSEATYESGFVIDKFPISRPNLTFSTLTVSNMSPEDSSIYLCSSRTGGTEAFFGQGTRLTVV.

The rearrangement uses TRBV6-6 and TRBJ2-3; D ambiguous. V lost 5 bases to trimming and J lost 0 bases, with 12 bases between them. This CDR3 has 15 amino acids. The germline V gene encodes CDR1 MNHNY and CDR2 SVGAGI (reference sequence). CDR3 region: CASSQTAISTDTQYF. The CDR3 nucleotides read TGTGCCAGCAGTCAAACAGCGATTAGCACAGATACGCAGTATTTT.

This clonotype was picked up one time. The J gene is TRBJ2-1, the V gene TRBV7-8; unclear D gene. Trimming shortened V by 6 bases and J by 10 bases, and 10 bases separated the two germline ends. The CDR3 is 11 residues long. Germline assignment: CDR1 SGHVS and CDR2 FQNEAQ. In DNA, the CDR3 is TGTGCCAGCAGTCGGACGCCGGAGCAGTTCTTC. Protein product: CASSRTPEQFF.

The chain has TRBV7-9 and TRBJ2-7; TRBD1 might be the D (5 bases). The germline V gene has CDR1 SEHNR and CDR2 FQNEAQ (reference sequence). V lost 3 bases to trimming and J lost 0 bases, with 12 bases between them. This CDR3 has 15 amino acids. CDR3 sequence: CASSFTRVGSYEQYF. CDR3 sequence (DNA): TGTGCCAGCAGCTTTACCAGGGTGGGCTCCTACGAGCAGTACTTC. Full variable domain (outside the CDR3, taken from reference TRBV7-9 and TRBJ2-7): DTGVSQNPRHKITKRGQNVTFRCDPISEHNRLYWYRQTLGQGPEFLTYFQNEAQLEKSRLLSDRFSAERPKGSFSTLEIQRTEQGDSAMYLCASSFTRVGSYEQYFGPGTRLTVT.

This chain uses TRBV28 with TRBJ2-7; possibly TRBD2 for D (7 bases). Trimming stripped 11 bases from V and 4 bases from J, with 21 bases between. Per germline, CDR1 MDHEN and CDR2 SYDVKM. This CDR3 is built from 14 residues. The CDR3 loop is CAATERGDYYEQYF. DNA for the CDR3: TGTGCCGCAACCGAGAGGGGGGACTATTACGAGCAGTACTTC.

This sequence joins TRBV2 and TRBJ2-3; 9 positions match TRBD1. Germline V gene sequence: CDR1 SNHLY, CDR2 FYNNEI. The CDR3 contains 15 residues. J lost 4 bases, V lost 5 bases, and 7 bases had no gene match. CDR3 protein: CASSWQGQGSDTQYF. The DNA of the CDR3 is TGTGCCAGCAGTTGGCAGGGACAGGGTTCAGATACGCAGTATTTT.

The chain recombines TRBV5-1 with TRBJ2-3; possible D gene TRBD2, 5 bases. V lost 4 bases and J 2 bases, leaving 20 bases between the germline ends. Per the germline V gene, CDR1 is SGHRS and CDR2 is YFSETQ. The CDR3 runs 17 residues. The CDR3: CASSPNPTSGLTDTQYF. Written as DNA, the CDR3 is TGCGCCAGCAGCCCCAACCCAACAAGCGGCCTCACAGATACGCAGTATTTT.